This T cell receptor (beta chain) stems from a study of cytomegalovirus exposure and HLA in healthy donors. Study-level points and caveats: The records held CMV serostatus as the only immune exposure information.

Trimming took 3 bases from V and 5 from J, leaving 7 bases between them. Germline lookup yields CDR1 MDHEN and CDR2 SYDVKM. CDR3 length: 12 residues. A note on this clone: Its antigen is unknown. Within the sample, other DNA sequences also encode this same CDR3.

The PCR made use of 60 Vbeta and 13 Jbeta primers. Profiled with immunoSEQ multiplex PCR; TCRdb holds only in-frame clones, not every one. This sample's clone table lists roughly 71,000 clones. The sequence derives from a woman between 40 and 50 years old in good health and CMV-seropositive. The V gene is TRBV28, the J gene TRBJ2-5, with unresolved D. Sequencing input: PBMCs. CDR3 sequence (DNA): TGTGCCAGCAGTTTGACTGGGGAGACCCAGTACTTC. Translation gives CASSLTGETQYF.